This TCR beta chain was identified in a study of blood T cell repertoires in COVID-19. Across the whole study: The study drew acute and convalescent COVID-19 samples from the United States, Italy and Spain.

Assay used: immunoSEQ multiplex PCR; TCRdb lists only in-frame clones, some missing. Found here are about 63,000 clones, 65% to 80% of them singletons; the top ten hold around 32%. Per germline, CDR1 SGHRS and CDR2 YFSETQ. This CDR3 has 15 amino acids. J lost 2 bases, V lost 0 bases, and 5 bases had no gene match. The receptor comes from a human donor in a cohort sampled during active COVID-19. Sequencing used peripheral blood. This chain uses TRBV5-1 with TRBJ2-7, with 7 bases lining up with TRBD1. The CDR3 DNA reads TGCGCCAGCAGCTTGGACCCGGGACAGCCCTACGAGCAGTACTTC. Amino acid sequence: CASSLDPGQPYEQYF.